This passage covers 26 T cell receptor beta chains from one sample sequenced in a study of shared clonotypes between healthy human individuals. The repertoire was sequenced with immunoSEQ multiplex PCR; TCRdb's copy has only in-frame clones and lacks some. Here the sample spans some 680,000 clones, roughly 73% being singletons. Sequencing input: memory CD4+ T cells sorted from blood. This sample's subset: CD45RA-negative fraction. The origin of the receptors is a woman aged 30 to 39 in good health.

V gene TRBV4-1 combines with J gene TRBJ2-3, with D perhaps TRBD2 (5 bases). CDR3 length: 11 amino acids. Between the trimmed V and J ends, which lost 11 bases and 7 bases, there was a span of 13 bases. Germline-derived CDR1 and CDR2 are MGHRA and YSYEKL. The CDR3 protein is CAGGSANTQYF. The CDR3 nucleotides read TGCGCCGGAGGAAGTGCAAATACGCAGTATTTT.

The chain links TRBV15 to TRBJ1-5, with D hard to call. This CDR3 has 16 residues. CDR1 is LNHNV and CDR2 is YYDKDF in the germline V gene (reference sequence). The V gene lost 7 bases and the J gene lost 7 bases, with 23 bases spanning the gap. CDR3 in DNA: TGTGCCACCATGCTCACCAAGGACTACACGTCACAGCCCCAGCATTTT. Protein: CATMLTKDYTSQPQHF.

This rearrangement joins TRBV7-9 to TRBJ2-1; D perhaps matches TRBD1 (7 bases). Germline CDR1 and CDR2: SEHNR and FQNEAQ (reference sequence). This CDR3 has 14 residues. V dropped 7 bases and J dropped 12 bases, with 22 bases sitting between them. CDR3 coding DNA: TGTGCCAGCACCCCAGTGGGGGCAGGGGGAGGGCAGTTCTTC. This codes for CASTPVGAGGGQFF.

The chain links TRBV10-3 to TRBJ1-1; no firm D call. The CDR3 length is 16 residues. Trimming shortened V by 3 bases and J by 4 bases, and 18 bases separated the two germline ends. Germline V gene sequence: CDR1 ENHRY, CDR2 SYGVKD. The CDR3 region has the DNA TGTGCCATCAGTGACTCGAGAGTTAGTGTTGGCACTGAAGCTTTCTTT. Encoded protein: CAISDSRVSVGTEAFF.

This clone was counted only a few times. This chain connects TRBV19 to TRBJ1-5; D ambiguous. This CDR3 region has 13 residues. CDR1 and CDR2 (germline): LNHDA, SQIVND (reference sequence). Deletions cut 7 bases from V and 3 bases from J, with 10 bases between. This CDR3 reads CASKGTVNQPQHF. DNA for the CDR3: TGTGCCAGTAAAGGCACAGTCAATCAGCCCCAGCATTTT.

This chain links TRBV4-1 with TRBJ2-5; no reliable D call. Germline V gene sequence: CDR1 MGHRA, CDR2 YSYEKL. CDR3 length equals 14 residues. Trimming left V 0 bases short and J 7 bases short, with 12 bases between. In DNA form, the CDR3 reads TGCGCCAGCAGCCAAGATCACTCTGGCGGGACCCAGTACTTC. Its protein is CASSQDHSGGTQYF.

The rearrangement joins TRBV28 to TRBJ2-1; weak D call: TRBD2 (5 bases). The V end lost 2 bases, the J end lost 5 bases, and 13 bases lay between the germline ends. The CDR3 is 15 amino acids. From germline, CDR1 is MDHEN and CDR2 SYDVKM. The CDR3 is CASSLVGVGHNEQFF. The CDR3 coding sequence is TGTGCCAGCAGTTTAGTGGGAGTAGGTCACAATGAGCAGTTCTTC.

The chain recombines TRBV25-1 with TRBJ1-5; 9 bases are shared with TRBD1. The CDR3 consists of 15 residues. Germline trimming cut 4 bases from V and 1 base from J; bases unmatched to any gene: 2. Germline V gene sequence: CDR1 MGHDK, CDR2 SYGVNS. DNA for the CDR3: TGTGCCAGCAGTGGGGACAGGGAAAGCAATCAGCCCCAGCATTTT. Translation gives CASSGDRESNQPQHF. Full variable domain (missing parts from reference TRBV25-1 and TRBJ1-5): EADIYQTPRYLVIGTGKKITLECSQTMGHDKMYWYQQDPGMELHLIHYSYGVNSTEKGDLSSESTVSRIRTEHFPLTLESARPSHTSQYLCASSGDRESNQPQHFGDGTRLSIL.

The chain recombines TRBV2 with TRBJ1-3, with TRBD1 as a possible D gene (6 bases). The CDR3 totals 15 residues. From germline, CDR1 is SNHLY and CDR2 FYNNEI. V was clipped by 0 bases and J by 6 bases, with 12 bases between them. The CDR3 is CASSEAGGRVNTIYF. The CDR3 nucleotides are TGTGCCAGCAGTGAAGCAGGGGGACGTGTAAACACCATATATTTT.

The chain links TRBV9 to TRBJ2-3; 7 bases are shared with TRBD1. Germline CDR1 is SGDLS and CDR2 is YYNGEE. CDR3 length: 15 amino acids. Trimming took 3 bases from V and 4 from J; bases not matched to a gene: 8. In nucleotides, the CDR3 is TGTGCCAGCAGCGGCCACACAGGGGAATCAGATACGCAGTATTTT. Encoded protein: CASSGHTGESDTQYF. Combining the CDR3 with reference TRBV9 and TRBJ2-3 gives the whole variable domain DSGVTQTPKHLITATGQRVTLRCSPRSGDLSVYWYQQSLDQGLQFLIQYYNGEERAKGNILERFSAQQFPDLHSELNLSSLELGDSALYFCASSGHTGESDTQYFGPGTRLTVL.

The rearrangement uses TRBV28 and TRBJ2-2; 9 positions agree with TRBD2. CDR1 is MDHEN and CDR2 is SYDVKM in the germline V gene. There are 15 residues in the CDR3. The V segment lost 2 bases and the J segment 5 bases; nucleotides outside the gene matches: 3. The CDR3 DNA reads as TGTGCCAGCAGTTTAAGTAGCGGGAGAACCGGGGAGCTGTTTTTT. Translated, it gives CASSLSSGRTGELFF.

The chain is built from TRBV5-1 and TRBJ2-1; TRBD1 or TRBD2 may be the D gene (5 bases each). Trimming cost V 4 bases and J 4 bases, with 12 bases left between them. Looked up from germline, CDR1 is SGHRS and CDR2 is YFSETQ. This CDR3 is built from 14 residues. For the CDR3, the DNA is TGCGCCAGCAGCCCGGGGACGGAGTACAATGAGCAGTTCTTC. Protein sequence: CASSPGTEYNEQFF.

The chain has TRBV5-8 and TRBJ2-7, with TRBD1 matching 9 bases. The CDR3 has 14 amino acids. Germline-derived CDR1 and CDR2 are SGHTS and YDEGEE. V lost 5 bases to trimming and J lost 2 bases; unmatched junction nucleotides: 5. In DNA form, the CDR3 reads TGTGCCAGCAGAAGACAGGGGGGTCCCTACGAGCAGTACTTC. It specifies CASRRQGGPYEQYF. Combining the CDR3 with reference TRBV5-8 and TRBJ2-7 gives the whole variable domain EAGVTQSPTHLIKTRGQQATLRCSPISGHTSVYWYQQALGLGLQFLLWYDEGEERNRGNFPPRFSGRQFPNYSSELNVNALELEDSALYLCASRRQGGPYEQYFGPGTRLTVT.

This rearrangement joins TRBV2 to TRBJ2-7, with TRBD2 matching 15 bases. The CDR3 contains 14 residues. Germline V gene lookup returns CDR1 SNHLY and CDR2 FYNNEI. V lost 5 bases, J lost 6 bases, and 2 bases stayed unmatched. CDR3 protein: CASSLGLAGGEQYF. The DNA for the CDR3 is TGTGCCAGCAGTCTGGGACTAGCGGGAGGCGAGCAGTACTTC.

V usage is TRBV19 and J usage is TRBJ1-1; TRBD1 matches at 12 bases. The CDR3 contains 15 residues. The V gene's germline CDR1 is LNHDA and CDR2 SQIVND (reference sequence). Unmatched junction bases numbered 5, after V lost 1 base and J lost 8 bases. CDR3 sequence reads: CASSIVGTGGIEAFF. As DNA, the CDR3 is TGTGCCAGTAGTATAGTAGGGACAGGGGGCATCGAAGCTTTCTTT.

This clone was seen many times. The chain employs TRBV7-6 and TRBJ2-5; 8 nucleotides line up with TRBD2. The V gene end was trimmed by 10 bases and the J gene end by 4 bases; junction bases not matched to a gene: 8. Germline CDR1 and CDR2: SGHVS and FNYEAQ. This CDR3 region has 13 residues. The CDR3 coding sequence is TGTGCCACGTCCGGGGGGGCTATAGAGACCCAGTACTTC. Its translation: CATSGGAIETQYF.

The sample holds one count of this clone. V usage is TRBV28 and J usage is TRBJ1-2, with D tentatively TRBD1 (6 bases). Germline CDR1 and CDR2: MDHEN and SYDVKM. The CDR3 is 17 amino acids. V lost 2 bases, J lost 8 bases, and 24 bases lay in between. For the CDR3, the DNA is TGTGCCAGCAGTTTAGGCCGGTGGGGGGGCGGTACTTCGGGCTACACCTTC. Amino acids: CASSLGRWGGGTSGYTF.

This clone was recorded only once. The genes are TRBV5-6 and TRBJ1-2, with 7 bases lining up with TRBD1. The V gene end was trimmed by 3 bases and the J gene end by 0 bases; junction bases not matched to a gene: 5. This CDR3 comprises 15 residues. Germline values: CDR1 SGHDT, CDR2 YYEEEE. The CDR3: CASSWGTAPNYGYTF. DNA for the CDR3: TGTGCCAGCAGCTGGGGGACAGCTCCTAACTATGGCTACACCTTC.

The V call is TRBV11-3, the J call TRBJ2-3; 7 nucleotides agree with TRBD2. This CDR3 has 17 amino acids. Germline V gene data show CDR1 as SGHNT and CDR2 as YENEEA. Germline trimming cut 4 bases from V and 5 bases from J; bases unmatched to any gene: 15. The CDR3 reads CASSSGGGTPAEDTQYF. DNA of the CDR3: TGTGCCAGCAGCTCTGGGGGGGGGACTCCCGCCGAAGATACGCAGTATTTT.

The chain carries TRBV11-2 and TRBJ2-1, with D maybe TRBD2 (5 bases). This CDR3 spans 15 amino acids. Germline CDR1 and CDR2: SGHAT and FQNNGV. V gave up 3 bases and J gave up 9 bases, with 18 bases separating them. CDR3 protein: CASSFAGANGGEQFF. For the CDR3, the DNA is TGTGCCAGCAGCTTCGCGGGCGCCAACGGTGGTGAGCAGTTCTTC.

Of note for this clone: The junction departs from the called germline gene at one end, perhaps through a read error. J is TRBJ2-1 and V is TRBV6-1; D is possibly TRBD2 (6 bases). Germline values: CDR1 MNHNS, CDR2 SASEGT. This CDR3 comprises 11 residues. The CDR3 sequence is CASTGRDEQFF. The CDR3 coding sequence is TGTGCCAGCACAGGGCGGGATGAACAGTTCTTC.

There are a few counts of this clone. Within the sample, other DNA sequences also encode this same CDR3. The chain has TRBV5-1 and TRBJ2-1; D is uncertain. V was cut by 0 bases and J by 4 bases, with 8 bases left in between. Germline CDR1 reads SGHRS; CDR2 reads YFSETQ. There are 14 residues in the CDR3. The CDR3 region is CASSLGVEYNEQFF. CDR3 in DNA: TGCGCCAGCAGCTTGGGGGTTGAATACAATGAGCAGTTCTTC.

This clone came up once. CDR3 residues: CASRPQMNQPQHF. The CDR3 DNA sequence: TGTGCCAGTAGGCCCCAAATGAATCAGCCCCAGCATTTT. The genes are TRBV19 and TRBJ1-5, with unresolved D. Trimming left V 6 bases short and J 4 bases short, with 10 bases between. Germline V gene lookup returns CDR1 LNHDA and CDR2 SQIVND (reference sequence). The CDR3 is 13 residues long. Based on the CDR3 plus reference TRBV19 and TRBJ1-5, the full variable domain is DGGITQSPKYLFRKEGQNVTLSCEQNLNHDAMYWYRQDPGQGLRLIYYSQIVNDFQKGDIAEGYSVSREKKESFPLTVTSAQKNPTAFYLCASRPQMNQPQHFGDGTRLSIL.

The chain uses TRBV19 and TRBJ1-1; D gene ambiguous. The CDR3 has 14 residues. V lost 3 bases and J lost 4, with 12 bases in between. Germline loops: CDR1 LNHDA, CDR2 SQIVND (reference sequence). Here the CDR3 reads CASSIEGMGTEAFF. The CDR3 DNA reads as TGTGCCAGTAGTATTGAGGGAATGGGCACTGAAGCTTTCTTT. The entire variable domain, with the rest obtained from reference TRBV19 and TRBJ1-1, is as follows: DGGITQSPKYLFRKEGQNVTLSCEQNLNHDAMYWYRQDPGQGLRLIYYSQIVNDFQKGDIAEGYSVSREKKESFPLTVTSAQKNPTAFYLCASSIEGMGTEAFFGQGTRLTVV.

The chain links TRBV11-3 to TRBJ2-2, with 8 nucleotides matching TRBD2. V shed 5 bases and J 4 bases; nucleotides not matched to a gene: 9. The CDR3 length is 16 residues. Germline assignment: CDR1 SGHNT and CDR2 YENEEA. CDR3 amino acids: CASSPGLAPTTGELFF. The CDR3 DNA reads TGTGCCAGCAGCCCCGGACTAGCTCCAACCACCGGGGAGCTGTTTTTT.

The CDR3 DNA follows: TGTGCCAGCATTAACAGGGGGCAGATGGGTAATCAGCCCCAGCATTTT. Translated: CASINRGQMGNQPQHF. This chain links TRBV28 with TRBJ1-5; 9 nucleotides match TRBD1. Germline trimming cut 7 bases from V and 4 bases from J; bases unmatched to any gene: 11. This CDR3 region has 16 residues. The germline V gene encodes CDR1 MDHEN and CDR2 SYDVKM.